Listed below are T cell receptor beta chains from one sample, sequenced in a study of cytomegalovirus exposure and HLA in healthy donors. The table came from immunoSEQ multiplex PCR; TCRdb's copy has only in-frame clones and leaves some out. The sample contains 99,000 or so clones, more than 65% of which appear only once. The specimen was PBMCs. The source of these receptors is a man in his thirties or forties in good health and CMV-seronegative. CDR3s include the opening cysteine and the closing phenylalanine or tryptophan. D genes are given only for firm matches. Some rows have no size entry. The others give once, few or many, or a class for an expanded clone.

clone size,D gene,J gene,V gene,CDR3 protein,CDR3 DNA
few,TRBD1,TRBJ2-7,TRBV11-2,CASSLLFGTASYEQYF,TGTGCCAGCAGCTTGCTATTCGGGACAGCATCCTACGAGCAGTACTTC
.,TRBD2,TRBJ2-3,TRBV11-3,CASGSSSGGTDTQYF,TGTGCCAGCGGTTCCTCTAGCGGGGGCACAGATACGCAGTATTTT
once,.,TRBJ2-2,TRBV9,CASSVAGGSTGELFF,TGTGCCAGCAGCGTAGCGGGCGGGTCCACCGGGGAGCTGTTTTTT
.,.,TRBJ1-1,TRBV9,CASSPGGAVNTEAFF,TGTGCCAGCAGCCCAGGAGGGGCGGTGAACACTGAAGCTTTCTTT
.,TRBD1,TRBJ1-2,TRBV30,CARDRGAGYGYTF,TGTGCCCGTGACAGGGGTGCTGGATATGGCTACACCTTC
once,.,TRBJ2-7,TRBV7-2,CASSPHSGTTSYEQYF,TGTGCCAGCAGCCCCCATTCCGGGACAACCTCCTACGAGCAGTACTTC
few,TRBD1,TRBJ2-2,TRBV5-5,CASSSTGQGAGELFF,TGTGCCAGCAGCTCTACGGGACAGGGAGCCGGGGAGCTGTTTTTT
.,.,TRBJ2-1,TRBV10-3,CAISPTGSSYNEQFF,TGTGCCATCAGCCCAACAGGCAGCTCCTACAATGAGCAGTTCTTC
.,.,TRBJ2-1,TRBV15,CATSRAAVQGAEQFF,TGTGCCACCAGCAGAGCGGCCGTCCAGGGCGCTGAGCAGTTCTTC
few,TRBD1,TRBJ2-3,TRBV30,CACETGGTDTQYF,TGTGCCTGCGAAACAGGGGGCACAGATACGCAGTATTTT
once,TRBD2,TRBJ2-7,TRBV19,CASSRLAGGLYEQYF,TGTGCCAGTAGTAGACTAGCGGGAGGACTCTACGAGCAGTACTTC
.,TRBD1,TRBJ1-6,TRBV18,CASSPRQGNSPLHF,TGTGCCAGCTCACCCCGACAGGGAAATTCACCCCTCCACTTT
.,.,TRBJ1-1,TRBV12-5,CASGPPGTQARSTEAFF,TGTGCTAGTGGTCCCCCGGGGACACAGGCAAGGAGCACTGAAGCTTTCTTT
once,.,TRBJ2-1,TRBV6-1,CASNKWTGMGEQFF,TGTGCCAGCAACAAATGGACGGGAATGGGGGAGCAGTTCTTC
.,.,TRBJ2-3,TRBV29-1,CSVVQGGTDTQYF,TGCAGCGTTGTACAGGGTGGCACAGATACGCAGTATTTT
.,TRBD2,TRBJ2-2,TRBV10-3,CAIRESSGRTGELFF,TGTGCCATCAGGGAAAGTAGCGGGAGGACCGGGGAGCTGTTTTTT